Below, 25 T cell receptor beta chains from the same sample are listed, as sequenced in a study of blood T cells in healthy people across ages. A sample-barcoded 5' primer and a J-beta primer mix were used in a second PCR of roughly 6 to 11 cycles. One entry per CDR3 protein results from TCRdb running MiXCR on the 5' RACE reads. The table includes around 1,000,000 distinct CDR3 sequences, 25% detected once. The data were also submitted as part of a second study, on T cells of mothers and their children.

The sequencing input was blood. The origin of the receptors is a girl aged 2 to 9 in good health.

The chain has TRBV12-3 or TRBV12-4 and TRBJ2-5; D uncertain. The CDR3 consists of 12 residues. With 3 bases removed from V and 5 bases from J, the gap between germline ends came to 7 bases. The CDR3 coding sequence is TGTGCCAGCAGTTTCCCTCTGGAGACCCAGTACTTC. It is translated as CASSFPLETQYF.

The V gene is TRBV4-2, the J gene TRBJ1-4; D call uncertain. This CDR3 region has 20 residues. V lost 1 base, J lost 8 bases, and 29 bases lay in between. In germline, CDR1 is LGHNA, CDR2 YNFKEQ. CDR3 nucleotide sequence: TGTGCCAGCAGCCAAGGAGAATTCAGGACGGATACGAGAGGTGGAGAAAAACTGTTTTTT. This gives the protein CASSQGEFRTDTRGGEKLFF.

V is TRBV5-5 and J is TRBJ2-5; D unclear. The germline gives CDR1 SGHKS, CDR2 YYEKEE (reference sequence). Trimming took off 7 bases at V and 0 bases at J, with 10 bases between the two ends. The CDR3 consists of 13 residues. The CDR3 protein is CASDLSNQETQYF. The CDR3 nucleotides read TGTGCCAGCGATCTTAGCAACCAAGAGACCCAGTACTTC.

This clonotype was detected only a few times. The CDR3 bases are TGCGCCAGCAGCTTGGGACAGGGGGGTAGAGACACTGAAGCTTTCTTT. This codes for CASSLGQGGRDTEAFF. This rearrangement joins TRBV5-1 to TRBJ1-1, with 9 bases matching TRBD1. CDR3 length: 16 residues. Germline V gene data show CDR1 as SGHRS and CDR2 as YFSETQ. Germline trimming cut 0 bases from V and 3 bases from J; bases unmatched to any gene: 6.

This chain connects TRBV29-1 to TRBJ2-7, with a tentative D call TRBD1 (8 bases). The V and J ends lost 8 bases and 3 bases respectively, with 17 bases between them. This CDR3 region has 13 residues. From germline, CDR1 is SQVTM and CDR2 ANQGSEA. CDR3 loop: CSIKQGGDYEQYF. DNA of the CDR3: TGCAGCATAAAACAGGGGGGGGACTACGAGCAGTACTTC.

The CDR3 sequence: CASSFLASGNTIYF. The CDR3 DNA reads TGTGCCAGCAGCTTCCTAGCCTCTGGAAACACCATATATTTT. The chain links TRBV7-2 to TRBJ1-3; D ambiguous. In germline, CDR1 is SGHTA, CDR2 FQGNSA. V lost 3 bases, J lost 0 bases, and 6 bases lay in between. The CDR3 has 14 amino acids.

The rearrangement uses TRBV11-2 and TRBJ2-1; D ambiguous. The ends were cut back, 3 bases at V and 9 bases at J, with 6 bases in the middle. The CDR3 runs 11 residues. Germline V CDR1 and CDR2: SGHAT, FQNNGV. The DNA for the CDR3 is TGTGCCAGCAGCTTTGGTTTTGAGCAGTTCTTC. The encoded protein is CASSFGFEQFF.

A few counts support this clonotype. The chain links TRBV14 to TRBJ2-2, with 10 bases identical to TRBD2. Germline V CDR1 and CDR2: SGHDN, FVKESK. There are 16 residues in the CDR3. The ends lost 5 bases at V and 6 bases at J; junction bases unmatched: 9. CDR3 sequence: CASSIPHLAGAGELFF. CDR3 sequence (DNA): TGTGCCAGCAGCATACCCCACCTAGCGGGGGCCGGGGAGCTGTTTTTT.

V is TRBV7-2 and J is TRBJ2-1, with 9 bases fitting TRBD2. The CDR3 covers 16 residues. CDR1 SGHTA and CDR2 FQGNSA come from the germline V gene. V shed 8 bases, J shed 9 bases, and the junction held 17 bases outside the gene matches. In DNA form, the CDR3 reads TGTGCCAGCGGCGAATTTGGGCTAGCGGGGATTTCTGAGCAGTTCTTC. Translation gives CASGEFGLAGISEQFF.

This rearrangement joins TRBV2 to TRBJ2-7; 10 nucleotides match TRBD2. The CDR3 has 14 amino acids. In germline, CDR1 is SNHLY, CDR2 FYNNEI. In nucleotides, the CDR3 is TGTGGGTCGAGGGGACTAGCGAAAATCTACGAGCAGTACTTC. Its translation is CGSRGLAKIYEQYF.

The V and J genes are TRBV12-3 or TRBV12-4 and TRBJ1-2, with TRBD1 matching over 7 bases. The CDR3 consists of 13 residues. Losses at the gene ends were 5 bases for V and 6 bases for J; bases not matched to a gene: 6. The CDR3 here is CASSLTGDDGYTF. In nucleotides, the CDR3 is TGTGCCAGCAGTCTAACAGGGGACGATGGCTACACCTTC.

This chain joins TRBV19 and TRBJ2-4, with D possibly TRBD2 on 5 matching bases. This CDR3 contains 15 residues. Germline V gene lookup returns CDR1 LNHDA and CDR2 SQIVND (reference sequence). V dropped 7 bases and J dropped 3 bases, with 16 bases sitting between them. Here the CDR3 reads CASNSGKLVKNIQYF. CDR3 coding DNA: TGTGCCAGTAATTCCGGTAAACTAGTCAAAAACATTCAGTACTTC.

The genes are TRBV5-1 and TRBJ2-2; the D gene is possibly TRBD2 (6 bases). V shed 2 bases and J shed 8 bases, with 13 bases lying between them. CDR3 size: 14 residues. Germline V gene sequence: CDR1 SGHRS, CDR2 YFSETQ. In nucleotides, the CDR3 is TGCGCCAGCAGCTTTGCGGGGCTTGAAGGGGAGCTGTTTTTT. Protein product: CASSFAGLEGELFF.

This clonotype showed up many times. The chain carries TRBV24-1 and TRBJ1-6; D is undetermined. Germline V gene sequence: CDR1 KGHDR, CDR2 SFDVKD. Trimming stripped 7 bases from V and 9 bases from J, with 12 bases between. The CDR3 loop spans 13 amino acids. The CDR3 coding sequence is TGTGCCACCAGCGCAAGTACCGGTTCACCCCTCCACTTT. Amino acid sequence: CATSASTGSPLHF.

The chain is built from TRBV5-1 and TRBJ1-4; D is unresolved. There are 14 residues in the CDR3. With 1 base removed from V and 8 bases from J, the gap between germline ends came to 12 bases. Germline assignment: CDR1 SGHRS and CDR2 YFSETQ. The CDR3 loop reads CASSLNRVREKLFF. CDR3 DNA: TGCGCCAGCAGCTTGAATAGGGTGCGGGAAAAACTGTTTTTT.

This clonotype has just a few counts. The chain couples TRBV12-3 or TRBV12-4 to TRBJ2-5; weak D call: TRBD1 (7 bases). Trimming pared 9 bases from V and 4 bases from J, leaving 9 bases between. The CDR3 loop spans 11 amino acids. The CDR3 DNA follows: TGTGCCAGTCAGGGGGGAGAGACCCAGTACTTC. It translates to CASQGGETQYF.

A remark on this clonotype: At one end the junction does not follow the germline gene, possibly because of a read error. The chain is built from TRBV2 and TRBJ1-4, with D maybe TRBD1 (6 bases). CDR1 SNHLY and CDR2 FYNNEI come from the germline V gene. The CDR3 has 15 amino acids. CDR3 region: CASSAAGGTNEKLFF. The CDR3 DNA sequence: TGTGCCAGCAGTGCAGCGGGGGGCACTAATGAAAAACTGTTCTTT.

This clonotype showed up just a few times. The chain has TRBV29-1 and TRBJ2-3; no clear D. Trimming shortened V by 7 bases and J by 4 bases, and 18 bases separated the two germline ends. The germline V gene has CDR1 SQVTM and CDR2 ANQGSEA. The CDR3 is 14 residues long. The DNA for the CDR3 is TGCAGCGCCGTTCCGCCCCCCGGACCAGATACGCAGTATTTT. Encoded protein: CSAVPPPGPDTQYF.

The chain uses TRBV6-1 and TRBJ1-2, with D unclear. V was pared by 1 base and J by 7 bases, with 13 bases between. In germline, CDR1 is MNHNS, CDR2 SASEGT. The CDR3 is made up of 14 amino acids. CDR3 residues: CASSEVVLESGYTF. The CDR3 DNA follows: TGTGCCAGCAGTGAAGTGGTTTTGGAGAGTGGCTACACCTTC.

J is TRBJ2-7 and V is TRBV25-1; 12 bases are a match to TRBD2. The CDR3 runs to 17 residues. Germline V gene data show CDR1 as MGHDK and CDR2 as SYGVNS. The trim removed 4 bases at V and 0 bases at J, leaving 7 bases unmatched. CDR3 region: CASSATSGRPSSYEQYF. The CDR3 coding sequence is TGTGCCAGCAGTGCAACTAGCGGGAGGCCGAGCTCCTACGAGCAGTACTTC.

This clonotype was seen a few times. The V gene is TRBV14, the J gene TRBJ2-5, with D possibly TRBD1 on 5 matching bases. The CDR3 runs 13 residues. Germline CDR1 SGHDN, CDR2 FVKESK. With 4 bases removed from V and 1 base from J, the gap between germline ends came to 7 bases. CDR3 nucleotides: TGTGCCAGCAGCCGGGGCTTCCAAGAGACCCAGTACTTC. It encodes CASSRGFQETQYF. Looking up the rest from reference TRBV14 and TRBJ2-5 gives the full variable domain: EAGVTQFPSHSVIEKGQTVTLRCDPISGHDNLYWYRRVMGKEIKFLLHFVKESKQDESGMPNNRFLAERTGGTYSTLKVQPAELEDSGVYFCASSRGFQETQYFGPGTRLLVL.

Details on this clonotype: Sequence at one end of the junction differs from germline and may be a read error. The rearrangement uses TRBV10-2 and TRBJ2-1, with 8 bases fitting TRBD2. CDR3 length: 16 amino acids. Germline V gene lookup returns CDR1 WSHSY and CDR2 SAAADI. CDR3 bases: TGCGCCAGCGGTGATGGTGAGGAGCGGGGGAGGAATGAGCAGTTCTTC. Protein sequence: CASGDGEERGRNEQFF.

This clonotype occurred a few times. The chain combines TRBV2 with TRBJ1-2; D is uncertain. V lost 7 bases to trimming and J lost 8 bases, with 8 bases between them. There are 10 residues in the CDR3. CDR1 and CDR2 (germline): SNHLY, FYNNEI. CDR3 sequence reads: CASTGVGYTF. In nucleotides, the CDR3 is TGTGCCAGCACTGGGGTCGGCTACACCTTC.

This clonotype was observed a few times. The chain has TRBV2 and TRBJ2-2, with D perhaps given as TRBD1 or TRBD2 (5 bases each). Germline V gene sequence: CDR1 SNHLY, CDR2 FYNNEI. CDR3 length equals 15 residues. With 8 bases removed from V and 4 bases from J, the gap between germline ends came to 17 bases. The CDR3: CASGGGRQPTGELFF. For the CDR3, the DNA is TGTGCCAGCGGTGGGGGAAGGCAGCCCACCGGGGAGCTGTTTTTT.

This chain connects TRBV6-5 to TRBJ2-1; D perhaps matches TRBD1 (5 bases). The CDR3 totals 13 residues. Germline V lookup: CDR1 MNHEY, CDR2 SVGAGI. The V and J ends lost 5 bases and 7 bases respectively, with 12 bases between them. CDR3 region: CASSIWPGNEQFF. CDR3 nucleotide sequence: TGTGCCAGCAGTATTTGGCCAGGGAATGAGCAGTTCTTC.